This T cell receptor (beta chain) comes out of a study of CXCR3-negative and CXCR3-positive naive CD8 T cells. Study outcomes and limitations: Similar TRBV-TRBJ gene usage was seen in naive CXCR3-negative and CXCR3-positive cells, but not in memory cells. Memory CD8+ cells showed much lower diversity, while both naive subsets displayed comparably high diversity. Against CXCR3-negative naive cells, CXCR3-positive naive cells showed more hydrophobic TRB CDR3s.

The CDR3 length is 15 residues. Germline-derived CDR1 and CDR2 are SGHDT and YYEEEE. Concerning this clonotype: The antigen is not known.

UMI-labeled 5' RACE TRB cDNA libraries were prepared from the cells. TCRdb re-called the 5' RACE reads and gives one entry per CDR3 protein, without DNA. The sample totals 100,000 or so distinct CDR3 sequences. This receptor was identified in a human donor in good health. Some clones in this sample may be carry-over from other donors' samples. Sequenced material: naive CXCR3+ CD8+ T cells from blood. Subset given: CD45RO-CCR7+CD27+CD95- naive CD8+ T cells expressing CXCR3 (TNR3+). The chain recombines TRBV5-6 with TRBJ2-7; checking the TCRdb D call of TRBD2 is not possible without DNA. The CDR3 reads CASSLRLAGASEQYF.